This T cell receptor (beta chain) was sequenced for a study of a mutant IDH1 vaccine in newly diagnosed glioma. Study-level information: The earlier regimen, radiotherapy, temozolomide, or both, was most often both.

Some clones are missing from TCRdb's copy, which holds only in-frame ones; the method was immunoSEQ multiplex PCR. The sample lists fewer than 60,000 clones; around 60% were seen once. Regarding time point: week 47, end of study. The study gave 300 ug of mutant IDH1 20-mer peptide per vaccine dose, with topical imiquimod. New WHO grade 3 or 4 astrocytomas that were IDH1-mutant and ATRX-lost occurred in the donors. In the case of this clone: Its target is unknown.

V was pared by 6 bases and J by 8 bases, with 13 bases between. Looked up from germline, CDR1 is LNHDA and CDR2 is SQIVND (reference sequence). CDR3 length: 13 amino acids. The source is a man between 40 and 49 years old with glioma. Some clones in this sample may be carry-over from other donors' samples. The rearrangement links TRBV19 to TRBJ1-4; D is uncertain. The input for sequencing was peripheral blood mononuclear cells (PBMCs), taken from a glioma patient whose treatment included an IDH1 peptide vaccine. The CDR3 protein is CASRGSWAEKLFF. CDR3 DNA sequence: TGTGCCAGTAGAGGCAGTTGGGCAGAAAAACTGTTTTTT.